This T cell receptor (beta chain) was sequenced in a study of OX40 agonist ivuxolimab in advanced cancers. The V gene's germline CDR1 is LNHDA and CDR2 SQIVND (reference sequence). The CDR3 consists of 17 residues. J was trimmed by 6 bases and V by 3 bases; bases with no gene match: 11. Repertoires were generated with immunoSEQ multiplex PCR, while TCRdb's copy carries only in-frame clones and drops some. This sample carries some 65,000 clones, about 90% of them seen once, and the ten largest clones take about 2.5%. Findings and limits, study-wide: In the 0.1 to 3.0 mg/kg range, CD4+ and CD8+ blood T cells had expanded clonally by week 6. In general, CD8+ T cells held more expanded clones than CD4+ did, on average.

As concerns this clone: The target antigen is unknown.

The input for sequencing was CD4+ or CD8+ T cells sorted from blood, taken in a trial of the OX40 agonist ivuxolimab. The V call is TRBV19, the J call TRBJ2-1, with 10 bases that match TRBD2. The origin of this receptor is an adult with an advanced solid tumor such as melanoma, head and neck, liver or kidney cancer. CDR3: CASSILRPSGSGNEQFF. The CDR3 bases are TGTGCCAGTAGTATTTTACGGCCTAGCGGGAGTGGCAATGAGCAGTTCTTC.